A selection of T cell receptor beta chains follows, all from one sample in a study of cytomegalovirus exposure and HLA in healthy donors. Here immunoSEQ multiplex PCR was the method, and the copy in TCRdb shows in-frame clones only, minus some. Seen here are approximately 120,000 clones, about 94% observed once, and the top ten hold more than 0.9%. The sequencing sample was made of PBMCs. The receptors come from a woman younger than 35 in good health and CMV-seronegative. The CDR3 runs from the conserved cysteine through the conserved F or W. The D gene is left open where the match is weak.

V gene	D gene	J gene	CDR3 protein	CDR3 DNA
TRBV5-5	-	TRBJ2-2	CASSLAPELYTGELFF	TGTGCCAGCAGCTTGGCCCCCGAACTCTACACCGGGGAGCTGTTTTTT
TRBV25-1	-	TRBJ1-1	CASIQTGGFAEAFF	TGTGCCAGCATTCAGACAGGAGGTTTTGCTGAAGCTTTCTTT
TRBV2	TRBD2	TRBJ2-2	CASRSSGGGELFF	TGTGCCAGCAGGTCTAGCGGGGGCGGGGAGCTGTTTTTT
TRBV7-2	TRBD2	TRBJ2-1	CASSLALGLADPYNEQFF	TGTGCCAGCAGCTTAGCCCTGGGACTAGCGGACCCCTACAATGAGCAGTTCTTC
TRBV13	TRBD1	TRBJ1-2	CASSEMDRGDYGYTF	TGTGCCAGCAGCGAAATGGACAGGGGCGACTATGGCTACACCTTC
TRBV12-5	-	TRBJ2-7	CASGPRTLSEQYF	TGTGCTAGTGGTCCGCGGACACTCTCCGAGCAGTACTTC
TRBV6-4	TRBD1	TRBJ1-1	CASSDFLKRDRGQWGTEAFF	TGTGCCAGCAGTGACTTTCTTAAACGGGACAGGGGGCAGTGGGGCACTGAAGCTTTCTTT
TRBV9	TRBD2	TRBJ2-1	CASSVGTSTYNEQFF	TGTGCCAGCAGCGTCGGGACTAGCACCTACAATGAGCAGTTCTTC
TRBV28	-	TRBJ2-5	CASSLSRGKGTQYF	TGTGCCAGCAGTTTGAGCAGGGGTAAAGGGACCCAGTACTTC
TRBV6-1	TRBD1	TRBJ1-4	CASSSGQGGEKLFF	TGTGCCAGCAGCTCGGGACAGGGGGGCGAAAAACTGTTTTTT
TRBV30	TRBD2	TRBJ2-1	CAWSVGTSSYNEQFF	TGTGCCTGGAGTGTAGGGACTAGCTCCTACAATGAGCAGTTCTTC
TRBV9	-	TRBJ2-3	CASSVEDSGGTDTQYF	TGTGCCAGCAGCGTAGAAGACTCCGGTGGCACAGATACGCAGTATTTT
TRBV6-1	TRBD2	TRBJ2-5	CASISGGTQETQYF	TGTGCCAGCATTAGCGGGGGGACCCAAGAGACCCAGTACTTC
TRBV18	-	TRBJ1-5	CASSRGGPQPQHF	TGTGCCAGCTCCCGCGGGGGGCCCCAGCCCCAGCATTTT